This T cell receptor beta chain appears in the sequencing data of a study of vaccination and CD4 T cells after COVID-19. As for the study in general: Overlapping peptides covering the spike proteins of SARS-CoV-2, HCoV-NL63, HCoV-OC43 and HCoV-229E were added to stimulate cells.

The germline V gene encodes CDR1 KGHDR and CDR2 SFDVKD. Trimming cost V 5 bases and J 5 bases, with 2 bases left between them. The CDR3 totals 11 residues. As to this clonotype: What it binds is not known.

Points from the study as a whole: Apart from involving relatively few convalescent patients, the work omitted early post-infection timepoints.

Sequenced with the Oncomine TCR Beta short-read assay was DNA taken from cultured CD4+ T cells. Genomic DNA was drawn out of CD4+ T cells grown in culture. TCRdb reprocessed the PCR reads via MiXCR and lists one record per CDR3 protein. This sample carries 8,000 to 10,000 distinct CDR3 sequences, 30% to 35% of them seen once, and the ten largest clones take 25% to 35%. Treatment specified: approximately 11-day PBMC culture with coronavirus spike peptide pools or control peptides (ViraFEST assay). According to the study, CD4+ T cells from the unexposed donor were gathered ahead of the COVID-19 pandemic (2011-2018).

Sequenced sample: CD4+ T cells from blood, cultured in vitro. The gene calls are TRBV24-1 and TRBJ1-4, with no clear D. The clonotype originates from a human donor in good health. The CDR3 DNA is TGTGCCACCAGTGTGAATGAAAAACTGTTTTTT. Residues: CATSVNEKLFF.